Listed below are T cell receptor beta chains from one sample, sequenced in a study of cytomegalovirus exposure and HLA in healthy donors. TCRdb's table, derived via immunoSEQ multiplex PCR, lists solely in-frame clones and lacks some. The table has 90,000 to 150,000 clones, roughly 69% seen once. Sequencing input: PBMCs. These receptor sequences come from a human donor in good health. Each CDR3 is given with its conserved first and last residue. D genes are given only for firm matches. Part of the rows lack a size; the others show once, few, many or a class for expanded clones.

V gene: TRBV7-2; clone size: few; J gene: TRBJ1-4; D gene: TRBD1; CDR3 DNA: TGTGCCAGCAGCTTCCGACAGGGGATAACTAATGAAAAACTGTTTTTT; CDR3 protein: CASSFRQGITNEKLFF
V gene: TRBV7-8; clone size: NA; J gene: TRBJ1-1; D gene: NA; CDR3 DNA: TGTGCCAGCAGCTTCGACAGTGAAGCTTTCTTT; CDR3 protein: CASSFDSEAFF
V gene: TRBV19; clone size: NA; J gene: TRBJ1-1; D gene: NA; CDR3 DNA: TGTGCCAGTAGTATCCCCCAGGGGCGGATGAACACTGAAGCTTTCTTT; CDR3 protein: CASSIPQGRMNTEAFF
V gene: TRBV7-9; clone size: NA; J gene: TRBJ2-1; D gene: TRBD2; CDR3 DNA: TGTGCCAGCAGCTTAACCGGTGGGAGGGATGAGCAGTTCTTC; CDR3 protein: CASSLTGGRDEQFF
V gene: TRBV6-1; clone size: NA; J gene: TRBJ2-7; D gene: TRBD1; CDR3 DNA: TGTGCCAGCAGTGAAGAAGGGACAGGAGCCTACGAGCAGTACTTC; CDR3 protein: CASSEEGTGAYEQYF
V gene: TRBV6-1; clone size: few; J gene: TRBJ1-2; D gene: NA; CDR3 DNA: TGTGCCAGCGCCCCCGGGATTAACTATGGCTACACCTTC; CDR3 protein: CASAPGINYGYTF
V gene: TRBV28; clone size: NA; J gene: TRBJ1-2; D gene: NA; CDR3 DNA: TGTGCCAGCAGTTTCAGGCAGGGCTATGGCTACACCTTC; CDR3 protein: CASSFRQGYGYTF
V gene: TRBV19; clone size: NA; J gene: TRBJ2-7; D gene: NA; CDR3 DNA: TGTGCCAGTAGTCCCGAGAGTGCGGGACCGACCTCTGCCCGGGAGCAGTACTTC; CDR3 protein: CASSPESAGPTSAREQYF
V gene: TRBV7-9; clone size: NA; J gene: TRBJ2-5; D gene: NA; CDR3 DNA: TGTGCCAGCAGCTCTCTAGAGTTCGGCGAGACCCAGTACTTC; CDR3 protein: CASSSLEFGETQYF
V gene: TRBV29-1; clone size: few; J gene: TRBJ2-7; D gene: TRBD1; CDR3 DNA: TGCAGCGTTGAAGATGACGGGACAGGGATAGACGAGCAGTACTTC; CDR3 protein: CSVEDDGTGIDEQYF
V gene: TRBV6-1; clone size: NA; J gene: TRBJ2-7; D gene: NA; CDR3 DNA: TGTGCCAGCAGTGAAGGGAGGGGTTTGACCTACGAGCAGTACTTC; CDR3 protein: CASSEGRGLTYEQYF
V gene: TRBV7-9; clone size: few; J gene: TRBJ2-7; D gene: TRBD2; CDR3 DNA: TGTGCCAGCAGCTTAGGCGGAGCGGGAGGAAGGTACGAGCAGTACTTC; CDR3 protein: CASSLGGAGGRYEQYF
V gene: TRBV5-1; clone size: few; J gene: TRBJ2-5; D gene: TRBD2; CDR3 DNA: TGCGCCAGCAGCACCGGACTAGCGGGGGGCCTGGAGACCCAGTACTTC; CDR3 protein: CASSTGLAGGLETQYF
V gene: TRBV29-1; clone size: NA; J gene: TRBJ2-7; D gene: NA; CDR3 DNA: TGCAGCGTTGAGAGACAGCAAGGGTACGAGCAGTACTTC; CDR3 protein: CSVERQQGYEQYF
V gene: TRBV30; clone size: NA; J gene: TRBJ2-7; D gene: NA; CDR3 DNA: TGTGCCTGGGGCCGGGACACTGTAACCTACGAGCAGTACTTC; CDR3 protein: CAWGRDTVTYEQYF
V gene: TRBV19; clone size: NA; J gene: TRBJ1-2; D gene: NA; CDR3 DNA: TGTGCCAGTAGTCCGGGGTATTGGGGCTACACCTTC; CDR3 protein: CASSPGYWGYTF
V gene: TRBV6-5; clone size: NA; J gene: TRBJ1-4; D gene: TRBD1; CDR3 DNA: TGTGCCAGCAGTTACTCGGGGACAGGGGACGAAAAACTGTTTTTT; CDR3 protein: CASSYSGTGDEKLFF
V gene: TRBV10-3; clone size: once; J gene: TRBJ2-1; D gene: NA; CDR3 DNA: TGTGCCATCAGTAAATCCCTAGCTCATGAGCAGTTCTTC; CDR3 protein: CAISKSLAHEQFF
V gene: TRBV9; clone size: NA; J gene: TRBJ1-3; D gene: NA; CDR3 DNA: TGTGCCAGCAGCGTAGAAGGGGCGGCCGGTTTAAACACCATATATTTT; CDR3 protein: CASSVEGAAGLNTIYF
V gene: TRBV27; clone size: once; J gene: TRBJ2-7; D gene: NA; CDR3 DNA: TGTGCCAGCAGTTTAGGTACACACGACTACGAGCAGTACTTC; CDR3 protein: CASSLGTHDYEQYF
V gene: TRBV28; clone size: NA; J gene: TRBJ2-5; D gene: TRBD1; CDR3 DNA: TGTGCCAGCAGTCAGCAGACAGGGCGGGAGACCCAGTACTTC; CDR3 protein: CASSQQTGRETQYF
V gene: TRBV7-2; clone size: NA; J gene: TRBJ2-1; D gene: TRBD1; CDR3 DNA: TGTGCCAGCAGCTCCCGGGACAGGCTTTACAATGAGCAGTTCTTC; CDR3 protein: CASSSRDRLYNEQFF
V gene: TRBV18; clone size: NA; J gene: TRBJ1-2; D gene: TRBD1; CDR3 DNA: TGTGCCAGCGCGCTCTTCGGACAGGGCGGGTTTAACTATGGCTACACCTTC; CDR3 protein: CASALFGQGGFNYGYTF
V gene: TRBV2; clone size: NA; J gene: TRBJ2-7; D gene: TRBD2; CDR3 DNA: TGTGCCAGCAGAGTCAGCGGGGGGCCCTACGAGCAGTACTTC; CDR3 protein: CASRVSGGPYEQYF
V gene: TRBV30; clone size: NA; J gene: TRBJ1-3; D gene: NA; CDR3 DNA: TGTACCTGGCAGGGTCTCTCTGGAAACACCATATATTTT; CDR3 protein: CTWQGLSGNTIYF
V gene: TRBV30; clone size: NA; J gene: TRBJ2-7; D gene: NA; CDR3 DNA: TGTGCCTGGAGTGTACTCCACGAGCAGTACTTC; CDR3 protein: CAWSVLHEQYF
V gene: TRBV6-5; clone size: NA; J gene: TRBJ2-1; D gene: NA; CDR3 DNA: TGTGCCAGCACCCGGGCGGACAGCCTTATTAATGAGCAGTTCTTC; CDR3 protein: CASTRADSLINEQFF
V gene: TRBV7-2; clone size: NA; J gene: TRBJ1-2; D gene: NA; CDR3 DNA: TGTGCCAGCAGCTTACCCAGTGGTGGCTACACCTTC; CDR3 protein: CASSLPSGGYTF
V gene: TRBV29-1; clone size: NA; J gene: TRBJ1-1; D gene: NA; CDR3 DNA: TGCAGCGGTCGGGGGAACACTGAAGCTTTCTTT; CDR3 protein: CSGRGNTEAFF
V gene: TRBV29-1; clone size: NA; J gene: TRBJ1-6; D gene: NA; CDR3 DNA: TGCAGCGTTGCGGAGGAGCTAAATTCACCCCTCCACTTT; CDR3 protein: CSVAEELNSPLHF
V gene: TRBV7-9; clone size: NA; J gene: TRBJ2-7; D gene: TRBD2; CDR3 DNA: TGTGCCAGCAGCTTACTAGCGGAAACCTACGAGCAGTACTTC; CDR3 protein: CASSLLAETYEQYF
V gene: TRBV28; clone size: NA; J gene: TRBJ2-2; D gene: NA; CDR3 DNA: TGTGCCAGCAGTTCTCCTACTAGTCGGGCCGGGGAGCTGTTTTTT; CDR3 protein: CASSSPTSRAGELFF
V gene: TRBV18; clone size: NA; J gene: TRBJ2-7; D gene: NA; CDR3 DNA: TGTGCCAGCTCACTTAATTACTACGAGCAGTACTTC; CDR3 protein: CASSLNYYEQYF
V gene: TRBV2; clone size: NA; J gene: TRBJ2-7; D gene: NA; CDR3 DNA: TGTGCCAGCAGTAAGGATCAGGGGAGCTCCTACGAGCAGTACTTC; CDR3 protein: CASSKDQGSSYEQYF
V gene: TRBV30; clone size: few; J gene: TRBJ2-1; D gene: NA; CDR3 DNA: TGTGCCTGGACACAGAGCGCCGGGACTTCTGCCTACAATGAGCAGTTCTTC; CDR3 protein: CAWTQSAGTSAYNEQFF
V gene: TRBV7-3; clone size: once; J gene: TRBJ2-5; D gene: NA; CDR3 DNA: TGTGCCAGCAGCTTCGGACAGCAAGAGACCCAGTACTTC; CDR3 protein: CASSFGQQETQYF
V gene: TRBV5-6; clone size: NA; J gene: TRBJ2-3; D gene: TRBD2; CDR3 DNA: TGTGCCAGCAGCGGACTAGCGGGGGGGAACACAGATACGCAGTATTTT; CDR3 protein: CASSGLAGGNTDTQYF
V gene: TRBV5-1; clone size: NA; J gene: TRBJ2-2; D gene: TRBD2; CDR3 DNA: TGCGCCAGCAGCGGACTAGACCTCAGGACCGGGGAGCTGTTTTTT; CDR3 protein: CASSGLDLRTGELFF